A single sample gave rise to the 4 T cell receptor beta chains below, sequenced in a study of shared clonotypes between healthy human individuals. The table came from immunoSEQ multiplex PCR; TCRdb's copy has only in-frame clones and leaves some out. The sample carries some 2,000,000 clones, 95% recorded once. Sequencing used naive CD4+ T cells sorted from blood. Subset denoted: CD45RA+ positively selected. These receptor sequences come from a man aged 18 to 29 in good health.

The genes are TRBV7-2 and TRBJ2-1; the match to TRBD1 covers 8 bases. The CDR3 sequence is 14 residues long. Trimming cost V 5 bases and J 7 bases; bases outside gene matches: 7. From germline, CDR1 is SGHTA and CDR2 FQGNSA. The CDR3 reads CASSQDRVGNEQFF. The CDR3 DNA reads as TGTGCCAGCAGCCAGGACAGGGTAGGAAATGAGCAGTTCTTC.

The rearrangement links TRBV10-3 to TRBJ2-7; possibly TRBD1 for D (6 bases). The CDR3 is 14 amino acids. Germline CDR1 and CDR2: ENHRY and SYGVKD. Trimming left V 6 bases short and J 1 base short, with 13 bases between. CDR3 DNA sequence: TGTGCCATCAGGGGGACATCCGAATCCTACGAGCAGTACTTC. Protein product: CAIRGTSESYEQYF.

The V gene is TRBV5-6, the J gene TRBJ1-3; D may be TRBD1 (5 bases). Germline V gives CDR1 SGHDT, CDR2 YYEEEE. The CDR3 consists of 14 residues. Trimming left V 6 bases short and J 2 bases short, with 12 bases between. CDR3 nucleotide sequence: TGTGCCAGCAACTTAGGACATCCTGGAAACACCATATATTTT. Encoded protein: CASNLGHPGNTIYF. Supplemented by reference TRBV5-6 and TRBJ1-3, the full variable domain reads DAGVTQSPTHLIKTRGQQVTLRCSPKSGHDTVSWYQQALGQGPQFIFQYYEEEERQRGNFPDRFSGHQFPNYSSELNVNALLLGDSALYLCASNLGHPGNTIYFGEGSWLTVV.

This rearrangement joins TRBV6-1 to TRBJ1-2; D gene unclear. The CDR3 sequence is 13 residues long. V was trimmed by 6 bases and J by 4 bases, leaving 12 bases between them. Germline V gene sequence: CDR1 MNHNS, CDR2 SASEGT. Here the CDR3 reads CASRPASSYGYTF. In nucleotides, the CDR3 is TGTGCCAGCAGACCCGCTTCGTCCTATGGCTACACCTTC.